The 21 T cell receptor beta chains below come from one sample, sequenced in a study of Ad26.COV2.S vaccination and SARS-CoV-2 variants. Sequencing used immunoSEQ multiplex PCR; TCRdb keeps in-frame clones, though not all of them. The profile covers approximately 300,000 clones, with approximately 86% appearing a single time and 1.9% taken by the ten largest. Treatment described: around 19 received Ad26.COV2.S at low or high dose, single or two shots; about five received placebo; per-sample allocation not given. Day 63 following the first vaccine or placebo injection was when the samples were taken. The material was peripheral blood, obtained in a trial of Ad26.COV2.S vaccine versus placebo. The receptors stem from a person between 18 and 60 years old who received the Ad26.COV2.S COVID-19 vaccine or a placebo.

The genes are TRBV6-2 or TRBV6-3 and TRBJ1-4; tentative D call: TRBD1 (6 bases). The germline CDR1 and CDR2 sequences are MNHEY and SVGEGT. V gave up 5 bases and J gave up 4 bases, with 14 bases separating them. The CDR3 loop spans 15 amino acids. CDR3 coding DNA: TGTGCCAGCAGTGACGGACAGACTTATAATGAAAAACTGTTTTTT. The encoded protein is CASSDGQTYNEKLFF.

The V call is TRBV18, the J call TRBJ1-5, with TRBD1 matching over 7 bases. Germline CDR1 reads KGHSH; CDR2 reads LQKENI. V was pared by 4 bases and J by 4 bases, with 7 bases of the junction left unmatched. There are 15 residues in the CDR3. The DNA for the CDR3 is TGTGCCAGCTCACAAACAGGGGAGGGAAATCAGCCCCAGCATTTT. Protein product: CASSQTGEGNQPQHF.

The genes are TRBV4-2 and TRBJ1-4; D perhaps matches TRBD1 (5 bases). The CDR3 extends over 16 amino acids. The V end was cut by 2 bases, the J end by 4 bases, with 14 bases between. In germline, CDR1 is LGHNA, CDR2 YNFKEQ. The CDR3 loop reads CASSQLDAGGNEKLFF. CDR3 DNA: TGTGCCAGCAGCCAATTGGACGCGGGGGGTAATGAAAAACTGTTTTTT.

This sequence joins TRBV2 and TRBJ2-2; TRBD1 is a possible D gene (5 bases). V was shortened by 6 bases and J by 2 bases, with 10 bases between the two germline ends. Germline CDR1 reads SNHLY; CDR2 reads FYNNEI. This CDR3 is 14 amino acids long. CDR3 protein: CASRGPRNTGELFF. CDR3 DNA: TGTGCCAGCAGGGGGCCCCGAAACACCGGGGAGCTGTTTTTT.

The chain uses TRBV29-1 and TRBJ1-1, with D unclear. The germline V gene has CDR1 SQVTM and CDR2 ANQGSEA. This CDR3 has 11 amino acids. Deletions cut 6 bases from V and 8 bases from J, with 13 bases between. CDR3 amino acids: CSVRKGTEAFF. For the CDR3, the DNA is TGCAGCGTCCGGAAGGGCACGGAAGCTTTCTTT.

The chain has TRBV18 and TRBJ2-1; TRBD1 aligns across 9 bases. Per germline, CDR1 KGHSH and CDR2 LQKENI. CDR3 size: 15 residues. V shed 3 bases and J 7 bases; nucleotides not matched to a gene: 7. The CDR3 loop reads CASSPTGTGRNEQFF. The CDR3 coding sequence is TGTGCCAGCTCACCGACCGGGACAGGGCGGAATGAGCAGTTCTTC.

This rearrangement joins TRBV2 to TRBJ1-1; a weak D match, TRBD1 (6 bases). The CDR3 covers 16 residues. V gave up 6 bases and J gave up 3 bases, with 20 bases separating them. CDR1 and CDR2 (germline): SNHLY, FYNNEI. In nucleotides, the CDR3 is TGTGCCAGCAGGGACGCCACACCTCAGGGGTACACTGAAGCTTTCTTT. This sequence encodes CASRDATPQGYTEAFF. The complete variable domain, with remaining parts taken from reference TRBV2 and TRBJ1-1, reads EPEVTQTPSHQVTQMGQEVILRCVPISNHLYFYWYRQILGQKVEFLVSFYNNEISEKSEIFDDQFSVERPDGSNFTLKIRSTKLEDSAMYFCASRDATPQGYTEAFFGQGTRLTVV.

CDR3 bases: TGTGCCAGCAGCCCGGACAGTGCAACTAATGAAAAACTGTTTTTT. Its translation: CASSPDSATNEKLFF. V is TRBV7-2 and J is TRBJ1-4; D is possibly TRBD1 (6 bases). The germline gives CDR1 SGHTA, CDR2 FQGNSA. Trimming cost V 5 bases and J 0 bases, with 10 bases left between them. The CDR3 spans 15 residues.

The rearrangement links TRBV7-6 to TRBJ1-5; 9 bases map to TRBD1. Germline CDR1 is SGHVS and CDR2 is FNYEAQ. V lost 1 base, J lost 8 bases, and 12 bases stayed unmatched. This CDR3 is 17 amino acids long. DNA of the CDR3: TGTGCCAGCAGCTTAGGGACAGGGGAAGAGCAACGTGAGCCCCAGCATTTT. It translates to CASSLGTGEEQREPQHF. Full variable domain (missing parts from reference TRBV7-6 and TRBJ1-5): GAGVSQSPRYKVTKRGQDVALRCDPISGHVSLYWYRQALGQGPEFLTYFNYEAQQDKSGLPNDRFSAERPEGSISTLTIQRTEQRDSAMYRCASSLGTGEEQREPQHFGDGTRLSIL.

This chain joins TRBV18 and TRBJ1-1, with TRBD1 as a possible D gene (5 bases). Per the germline V gene, CDR1 is KGHSH and CDR2 is LQKENI. V lost 2 bases to trimming and J lost 10 bases, with 17 bases between them. This CDR3 is 14 amino acids long. The CDR3 here is CASSPSNSGVGAFF. CDR3 nucleotide sequence: TGTGCCAGCTCACCAAGTAACTCGGGGGTGGGAGCTTTCTTT. Filled out from reference TRBV18 and TRBJ1-1, the complete variable domain reads NAGVMQNPRHLVRRRGQEARLRCSPMKGHSHVYWYRQLPEEGLKFMVYLQKENIIDESGMPKERFSAEFPKEGPSILRIQQVVRGDSAAYFCASSPSNSGVGAFFGQGTRLTVV.

The J gene is TRBJ1-4, the V gene TRBV6-1; perhaps TRBD1 as D (6 bases). Germline V gives CDR1 MNHNS, CDR2 SASEGT. This CDR3 comprises 15 residues. Trimming pared 2 bases from V and 3 bases from J, leaving 10 bases between. The CDR3 bases are TGTGCCAGCAGTGAATTCAGGGGCCCTAATGAAAAACTGTTTTTT. Protein product: CASSEFRGPNEKLFF.

The genes are TRBV7-9 and TRBJ2-3; the D call may be TRBD1 or TRBD2 (6 bases each). The germline V gene encodes CDR1 SEHNR and CDR2 FQNEAQ (reference sequence). V was shortened by 6 bases and J by 2 bases, with 15 bases between the two germline ends. The CDR3 contains 15 residues. CDR3 sequence: CASSLGGYDTDTQYF. CDR3 DNA: TGTGCCAGCAGTCTAGGGGGGTACGACACAGATACGCAGTATTTT.

This clone has more than one count but fewer than ten. The chain has TRBV29-1 and TRBJ1-1; no clear D gene. V lost 3 bases and J 3 bases, leaving 5 bases between the germline ends. CDR3 length: 11 amino acids. Looked up from germline, CDR1 is SQVTM and CDR2 is ANQGSEA. CDR3 DNA: TGCAGCGTTGATTCGGACACTGAAGCTTTCTTT. It codes for CSVDSDTEAFF.

The chain combines TRBV15 with TRBJ2-3, with D perhaps TRBD1 (5 bases). Per germline, CDR1 LNHNV and CDR2 YYDKDF (reference sequence). The CDR3 covers 15 residues. The V and J ends lost 5 bases and 6 bases respectively, with 18 bases between them. The CDR3 bases are TGTGCCACCAGCGCTCAGGACACTTCGTTCGATACGCAGTATTTT. Encoded protein: CATSAQDTSFDTQYF.

This clone was seen once. This chain uses TRBV7-2 with TRBJ1-2; 9 bases are a match to TRBD1. The CDR3 is 13 amino acids. Germline V CDR1 and CDR2: SGHTA, FQGNSA. The V gene end was trimmed by 5 bases and the J gene end by 6 bases; junction bases not matched to a gene: 4. CDR3 coding DNA: TGTGCCAGCAGCCAGGACAGGGGCGATGGCTACACCTTC. Translating gives CASSQDRGDGYTF. Combining the CDR3 with reference TRBV7-2 and TRBJ1-2 gives the whole variable domain GAGVSQSPSNKVTEKGKDVELRCDPISGHTALYWYRQSLGQGLEFLIYFQGNSAPDKSGLPSDRFSAERTGGSVSTLTIQRTQQEDSAVYLCASSQDRGDGYTFGSGTRLTVV.

The chain combines TRBV5-1 with TRBJ1-1, with D hard to call. The CDR3 is made up of 14 amino acids. With 0 bases removed from V and 7 bases from J, the gap between germline ends came to 13 bases. CDR1 and CDR2 (germline): SGHRS, YFSETQ. In DNA, the CDR3 is TGCGCCAGCAGCTTGGAGCGGGTTGAGGTTGAAGCTTTCTTT. Residues: CASSLERVEVEAFF.

This clone was detected once. This sequence joins TRBV19 and TRBJ2-2; D not certain. Trimming stripped 9 bases from V and 0 bases from J, with 17 bases between. The germline V gene encodes CDR1 LNHDA and CDR2 SQIVND (reference sequence). This CDR3 is built from 16 residues. The CDR3 region has the DNA TGTGCCAGCGCCCTCGAACAGATTACGAACACCGGGGAGCTGTTTTTT. The encoded protein is CASALEQITNTGELFF. Looking up the rest from reference TRBV19 and TRBJ2-2 gives the full variable domain: DGGITQSPKYLFRKEGQNVTLSCEQNLNHDAMYWYRQDPGQGLRLIYYSQIVNDFQKGDIAEGYSVSREKKESFPLTVTSAQKNPTAFYLCASALEQITNTGELFFGEGSRLTVL.

The rearrangement uses TRBV5-6 and TRBJ2-1, with 11 bases that match TRBD2. This CDR3 contains 19 residues. Unmatched junction bases numbered 11, after V lost 2 bases and J lost 1 base. Germline lookup yields CDR1 SGHDT and CDR2 YYEEEE. The CDR3, as DNA: TGTGCCAGCAGCTTACGGAGAAGTATAGCGGGGGGGTCCTACAATGAGCAGTTCTTC. Translated, it gives CASSLRRSIAGGSYNEQFF.

The gene calls are TRBV11-2 and TRBJ2-1; D not certain. The CDR3 is made up of 12 amino acids. Per the germline V gene, CDR1 is SGHAT and CDR2 is FQNNGV. V was cut by 5 bases and J by 0 bases, with 2 bases left in between. The DNA for the CDR3 is TGTGCCAGCAGCATCTCCTACAATGAGCAGTTCTTC. Translating it yields CASSISYNEQFF.

This chain links TRBV5-1 with TRBJ1-3; 7 nucleotides line up with TRBD1. V trimming: 5 bases; J trimming: 0 bases; junction bases outside the gene matches: 5. The CDR3 has 15 residues. Germline values: CDR1 SGHRS, CDR2 YFSETQ. In DNA, the CDR3 is TGCGCCAGCAGTATTGGGACAGCCTCTGGAAACACCATATATTTT. This codes for CASSIGTASGNTIYF.

This clone was seen a few times. V usage is TRBV11-2 and J usage is TRBJ2-3; D might be TRBD1 (6 bases). Germline V gene sequence: CDR1 SGHAT, CDR2 FQNNGV. Trimming stripped 3 bases from V and 0 bases from J, with 13 bases between. This CDR3 is 16 amino acids long. CDR3: CASSLSHRASTDTQYF. For the CDR3, the DNA is TGTGCCAGCAGCTTGAGCCACAGGGCGAGCACAGATACGCAGTATTTT.